This T cell receptor beta chain is drawn from a study of cytomegalovirus exposure and HLA in healthy donors. Sequencing used immunoSEQ multiplex PCR; TCRdb keeps in-frame clones, though not all of them. The data hold roughly 60,000 clones, with just over 90% observed a single time. Separate from the roughly 720-subject first cohort, the roughly 120-subject validation cohort was the one that the donors belonged to. Germline-derived CDR1 and CDR2 are SNHLY and FYNNEI. Trimming removed 4 bases from V and 6 bases from J; junction bases left unmatched: 6. This CDR3 has 15 residues. The source of this sequence is a young woman in good health and CMV-seronegative. The sample comprised PBMCs. The gene calls are TRBV2 and TRBJ1-3; 10 nucleotides agree with TRBD1. The CDR3 loop reads CASSVETGGPNTIYF. DNA for the CDR3: TGTGCCAGCAGTGTAGAGACAGGGGGCCCAAACACCATATATTTT.